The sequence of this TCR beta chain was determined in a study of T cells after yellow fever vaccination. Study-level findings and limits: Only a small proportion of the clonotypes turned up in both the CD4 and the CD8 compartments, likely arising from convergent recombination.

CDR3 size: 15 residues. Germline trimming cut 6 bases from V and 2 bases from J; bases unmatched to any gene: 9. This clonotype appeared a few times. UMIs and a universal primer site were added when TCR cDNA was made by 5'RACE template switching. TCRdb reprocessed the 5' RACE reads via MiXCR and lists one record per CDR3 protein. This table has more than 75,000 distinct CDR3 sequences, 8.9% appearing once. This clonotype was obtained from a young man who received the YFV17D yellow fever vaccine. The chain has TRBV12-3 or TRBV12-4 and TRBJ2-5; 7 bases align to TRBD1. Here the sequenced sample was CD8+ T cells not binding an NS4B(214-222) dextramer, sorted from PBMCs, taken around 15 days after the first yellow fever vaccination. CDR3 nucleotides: TGTGCCAGCAGGTCCACTACAGGGGATCAAGAGACCCAGTACTTC. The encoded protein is CASRSTTGDQETQYF.